Shown below are 18 T cell receptor beta chains from a single sample sequenced in a study of PD-L1 blockade in urothelial cancer. Time point indicated: pretreatment peripheral blood. Produced via immunoSEQ multiplex PCR; TCRdb's table is partial and in-frame only. The data contain about 52,000 clones, around 80% of them singletons. The source was PBMCs, collected around atezolizumab (anti-PD-L1) treatment. The receptors were sampled from a man aged 70-80 years with urothelial cancer.

This clone was found a few times. The chain couples TRBV5-1 to TRBJ1-2; D is possibly TRBD1 (6 bases). The CDR3 has 16 residues. The germline V and J ends were trimmed by 7 bases and 6 bases, with 25 bases remaining between them. Germline loops: CDR1 SGHRS, CDR2 YFSETQ. The CDR3 region is CASRASQGNMNNGYTF. The CDR3 region has the DNA TGCGCCAGCCGGGCCTCACAGGGAAATATGAATAATGGCTACACCTTC.

The chain uses TRBV5-1 and TRBJ2-1; 14 nucleotides match TRBD2. J gave up 10 bases and V 0 bases, and 6 bases lay outside the gene matches. Germline-derived CDR1 and CDR2 are SGHRS and YFSETQ. This CDR3 has 16 residues. The CDR3 loop reads CASSLGGLAGVKEQFF. CDR3 nucleotide sequence: TGCGCCAGCAGCTTGGGGGGACTAGCGGGAGTAAAAGAGCAGTTCTTC.

This clone was counted a single time. This chain connects TRBV18 to TRBJ1-6; 9 bases fit TRBD1. Germline lookup yields CDR1 KGHSH and CDR2 LQKENI. V shed 2 bases, J shed 7 bases, and the junction held 6 bases outside the gene matches. This CDR3 contains 16 residues. Here the CDR3 DNA reads TGTGCCAGCTCACCAGACCCCGGGACAGGGAATTCACCCCTCCACTTT. Translated, it gives CASSPDPGTGNSPLHF.

The V gene is TRBV19, the J gene TRBJ2-1; perhaps TRBD2 as D (6 bases). The CDR3 is made up of 15 amino acids. From germline, CDR1 is LNHDA and CDR2 SQIVND (reference sequence). V was pared by 5 bases and J by 7 bases, with 18 bases between. The CDR3 region is CASSPPRGIKNEQFF. CDR3 coding DNA: TGTGCCAGTAGTCCCCCCCGCGGGATAAAAAATGAGCAGTTCTTC.

This clone is labeled as medium-sized. This rearrangement joins TRBV9 to TRBJ1-2, with TRBD1 matching over 8 bases. The CDR3 is made up of 13 amino acids. Trimming took 3 bases from V and 8 from J; bases not matched to a gene: 6. Germline CDR1 and CDR2: SGDLS and YYNGEE. CDR3 sequence reads: CASSEQGARGYTF. CDR3 nucleotides: TGTGCCAGCAGCGAGCAGGGGGCTCGAGGCTACACCTTC.

The CDR3 sequence is CASSLSRGLHEQYF. DNA of the CDR3: TGTGCCAGCAGCTTAAGCAGGGGGCTCCACGAGCAGTACTTC. The rearrangement links TRBV7-9 to TRBJ2-7; 8 nucleotides align to TRBD1. V dropped 2 bases and J dropped 5; count of bases not matched to a gene: 5. The CDR3 consists of 14 residues. Germline CDR1 is SEHNR and CDR2 is FQNEAQ (reference sequence).

J is TRBJ2-2 and V is TRBV5-1; D is ambiguous. The CDR3 runs to 15 residues. The germline V gene has CDR1 SGHRS and CDR2 YFSETQ. Deletions cut 4 bases from V and 2 bases from J, with 12 bases between. CDR3 amino acids: CASSLGQFNTGELFF. CDR3 bases: TGCGCCAGCAGCCTTGGGCAGTTCAACACCGGGGAGCTGTTTTTT.

The CDR3, as DNA: TGTGCCAGCAGCCAAACAGACGAAGGGAGAGACACCATATATTTT. Its translation: CASSQTDEGRDTIYF. The rearrangement joins TRBV11-3 to TRBJ1-3; D gene uncertain. The V gene's germline CDR1 is SGHNT and CDR2 YENEEA. This CDR3 comprises 15 residues. V was cut by 5 bases and J by 8 bases, with 19 bases left in between.

V gene TRBV28 combines with J gene TRBJ2-1; D perhaps matches TRBD2 (6 bases). The CDR3 is made up of 13 amino acids. V lost 7 bases and J lost 6, with 13 bases in between. CDR1 and CDR2 (germline): MDHEN, SYDVKM. This CDR3 is CASMEGRFNEQFF. For the CDR3, the DNA is TGTGCCAGCATGGAGGGCAGGTTCAATGAGCAGTTCTTC.

V and J are TRBV7-2 and TRBJ1-2; the match to TRBD1 covers 8 bases. Trimming cost V 1 base and J 4 bases; bases outside gene matches: 2. Germline CDR1 is SGHTA and CDR2 is FQGNSA. This CDR3 is 14 amino acids long. The CDR3 loop is CASSLGRGPYGYTF. DNA of the CDR3: TGTGCCAGCAGCTTAGGCAGGGGGCCCTATGGCTACACCTTC.

The V gene is TRBV11-3, the J gene TRBJ1-4; a possible D gene is TRBD1 (6 bases). The germline V gene encodes CDR1 SGHNT and CDR2 YENEEA. The CDR3 runs to 15 residues. Trimming stripped 5 bases from V and 8 bases from J, with 18 bases between. The CDR3 DNA reads as TGTGCCAGCAGCCCGGGACACCCTCAAGGGGAAAAACTGTTTTTT. It codes for CASSPGHPQGEKLFF.

The CDR3 DNA reads as TGCGCCAGCAGCCAAAAGGATCGGGGAGCTGGGGCCAACGTCCTGACTTTC. This sequence encodes CASSQKDRGAGANVLTF. The V gene is TRBV4-1, the J gene TRBJ2-6; D possibly corresponds to TRBD2 (5 bases). The CDR3 loop spans 17 amino acids. Trimming removed 2 bases from V and 2 bases from J, with 13 bases in between. Germline V gene sequence: CDR1 MGHRA, CDR2 YSYEKL.

The chain recombines TRBV7-9 with TRBJ2-7; TRBD1 aligns across 9 bases. The CDR3 length is 15 residues. Germline V gene data show CDR1 as SEHNR and CDR2 as FQNEAQ (reference sequence). J lost 6 bases, V lost 1 base, and 7 bases had no gene match. CDR3 amino acids: CASSLVSGQGPEQYF. The CDR3 DNA is TGTGCCAGCAGCTTAGTGTCGGGACAGGGTCCCGAGCAGTACTTC.

The chain has TRBV19 and TRBJ1-5; 9 bases are shared with TRBD1. V shed 3 bases and J 4 bases; nucleotides not matched to a gene: 7. CDR1 and CDR2 from the germline V gene are LNHDA and SQIVND (reference sequence). The CDR3 consists of 16 residues. The CDR3 DNA sequence: TGTGCCAGTAGTATTAGAGACAGGGGGAGTAATCAGCCCCAGCATTTT. Residues: CASSIRDRGSNQPQHF.

The genes are TRBV18 and TRBJ2-3; 9 positions match TRBD1. The CDR3 contains 16 residues. Germline V CDR1 and CDR2: KGHSH, LQKENI. The ends lost 3 bases at V and 1 base at J; junction bases unmatched: 5. This CDR3 is CASSPRDRARTDTQYF. The DNA of the CDR3 is TGTGCCAGCTCACCCCGGGACAGGGCCCGCACAGATACGCAGTATTTT.

There are a few counts of this clone. The V and J genes are TRBV7-8 and TRBJ2-5; 12 nucleotides agree with TRBD1. Germline-derived CDR1 and CDR2 are SGHVS and FQNEAQ. The length of the CDR3 is 19 residues. V trimming: 6 bases; J trimming: 5 bases; junction bases outside the gene matches: 19. The CDR3 DNA reads as TGTGCCAGCAGTTCGGGACAGGGGGCCCGTCCCGGCCGTCCCGAGACCCAGTACTTC. It codes for CASSSGQGARPGRPETQYF.

The chain has TRBV6-5 and TRBJ2-5; 7 nucleotides align to TRBD2. The CDR3 runs to 13 residues. Per germline, CDR1 MNHEY and CDR2 SVGAGI. The trim removed 6 bases at V and 1 base at J, leaving 2 bases unmatched. CDR3 sequence: CASSPGGQETQYF. The CDR3 region has the DNA TGTGCCAGCAGCCCGGGGGGCCAAGAGACCCAGTACTTC.

The V and J genes are TRBV5-5 and TRBJ2-7; unclear D gene. CDR3 length equals 11 residues. V was pared by 3 bases and J by 2 bases, with 3 bases between. The germline V gene has CDR1 SGHKS and CDR2 YYEKEE (reference sequence). The CDR3 region has the DNA TGTGCCAGCAGCTCTCCCTACGAGCAGTACTTC. Its translation: CASSSPYEQYF.